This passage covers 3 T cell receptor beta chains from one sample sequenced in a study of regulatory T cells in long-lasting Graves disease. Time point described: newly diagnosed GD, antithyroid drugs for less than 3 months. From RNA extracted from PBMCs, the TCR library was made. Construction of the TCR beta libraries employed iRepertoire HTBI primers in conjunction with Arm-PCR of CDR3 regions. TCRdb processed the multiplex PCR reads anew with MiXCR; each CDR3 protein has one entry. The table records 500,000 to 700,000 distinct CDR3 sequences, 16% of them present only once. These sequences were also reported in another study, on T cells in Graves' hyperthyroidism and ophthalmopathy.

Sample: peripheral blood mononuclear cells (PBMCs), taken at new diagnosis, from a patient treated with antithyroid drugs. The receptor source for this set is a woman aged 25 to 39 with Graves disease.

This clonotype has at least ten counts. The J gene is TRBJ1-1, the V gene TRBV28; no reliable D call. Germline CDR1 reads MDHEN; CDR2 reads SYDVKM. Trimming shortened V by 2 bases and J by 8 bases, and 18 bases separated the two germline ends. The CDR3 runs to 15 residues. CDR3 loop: CASSLREAKGTEAFF. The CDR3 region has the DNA TGTGCCAGCAGTTTAAGGGAGGCGAAAGGTACGGAAGCTTTCTTT.

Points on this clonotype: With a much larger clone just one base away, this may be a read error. This CDR3 is CASSSPGQGDNEQFF. In DNA, the CDR3 is TGTGCCAGCAGTTCTCCGGGACAGGGCGACAATGAGCAGTTCTTC. The chain carries TRBV28 and TRBJ2-1, with 9 bases matching TRBD1. CDR3 length: 15 amino acids. Per germline, CDR1 MDHEN and CDR2 SYDVKM. V lost 4 bases and J lost 5; bases outside the gene matches: 6. The entire variable domain, with the rest obtained from reference TRBV28 and TRBJ2-1, is as follows: DVKVTQSSRYLVKRTGEKVFLECVQDMDHENMFWYRQDPGLGLRLIYFSYDVKMKEKGDIPEGYSVSREKKERFSLILESASTNQTSMYLCASSSPGQGDNEQFFGPGTRLTVL.

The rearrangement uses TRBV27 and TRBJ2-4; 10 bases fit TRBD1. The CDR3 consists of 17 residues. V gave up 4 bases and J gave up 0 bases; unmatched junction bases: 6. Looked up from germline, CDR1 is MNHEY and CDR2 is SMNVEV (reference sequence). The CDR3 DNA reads TGTGCCAGCAGTTCCGACGACAGGGGGCTAGCCAAAAACATTCAGTACTTC. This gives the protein CASSSDDRGLAKNIQYF.